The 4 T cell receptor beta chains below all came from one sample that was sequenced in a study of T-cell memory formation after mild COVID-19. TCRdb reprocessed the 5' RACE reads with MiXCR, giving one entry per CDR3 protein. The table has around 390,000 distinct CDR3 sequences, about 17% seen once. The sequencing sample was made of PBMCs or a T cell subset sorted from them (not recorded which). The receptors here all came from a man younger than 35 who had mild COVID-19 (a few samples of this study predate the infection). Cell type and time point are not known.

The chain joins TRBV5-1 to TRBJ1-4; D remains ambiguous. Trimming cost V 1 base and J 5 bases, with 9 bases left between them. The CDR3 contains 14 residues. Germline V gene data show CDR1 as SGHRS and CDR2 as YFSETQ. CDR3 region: CASSLYSENEKLFF. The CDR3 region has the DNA TGCGCCAGCAGCTTGTACAGCGAAAATGAAAAACTGTTTTTT.

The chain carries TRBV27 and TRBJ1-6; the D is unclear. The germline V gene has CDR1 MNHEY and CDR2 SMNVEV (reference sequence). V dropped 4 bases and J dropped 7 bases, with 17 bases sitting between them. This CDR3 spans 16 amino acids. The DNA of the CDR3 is TGTGCCAGCAGTTCTCGCGGCGGCCGGGCGAATTCACCCCTCCACTTT. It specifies CASSSRGGRANSPLHF.

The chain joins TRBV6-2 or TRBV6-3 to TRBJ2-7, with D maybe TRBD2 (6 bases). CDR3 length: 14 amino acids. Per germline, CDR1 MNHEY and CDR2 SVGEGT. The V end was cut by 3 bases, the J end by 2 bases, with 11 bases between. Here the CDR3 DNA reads TGTGCCAGCAGTTATCGCGGGACGACCTACGAGCAGTACGTC. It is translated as CASSYRGTTYEQYV.

The CDR3, as DNA: TGTGCCACCTCGTGGGGGAACACTGAAGCTTTCTTT. Its translation: CATSWGNTEAFF. The rearrangement links TRBV28 to TRBJ1-1; D gene ambiguous. CDR1 MDHEN and CDR2 SYDVKM come from the germline V gene. V lost 10 bases and J lost 1, with 10 bases in between. There are 12 residues in the CDR3.